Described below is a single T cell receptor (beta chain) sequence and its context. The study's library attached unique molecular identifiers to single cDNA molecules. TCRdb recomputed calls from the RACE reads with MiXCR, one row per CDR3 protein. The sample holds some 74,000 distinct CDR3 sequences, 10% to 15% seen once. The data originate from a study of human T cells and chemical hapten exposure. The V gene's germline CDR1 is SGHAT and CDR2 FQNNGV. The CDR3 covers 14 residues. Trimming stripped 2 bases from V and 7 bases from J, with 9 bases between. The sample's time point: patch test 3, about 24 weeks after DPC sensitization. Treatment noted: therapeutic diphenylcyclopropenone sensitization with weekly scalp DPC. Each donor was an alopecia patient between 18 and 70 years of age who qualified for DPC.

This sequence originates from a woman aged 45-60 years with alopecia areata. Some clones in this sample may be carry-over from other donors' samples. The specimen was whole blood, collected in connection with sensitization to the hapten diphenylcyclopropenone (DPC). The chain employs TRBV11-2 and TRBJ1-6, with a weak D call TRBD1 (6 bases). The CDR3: CASSLRTANSPLHF. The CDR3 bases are TGTGCCAGCAGCTTAAGGACAGCAAATTCACCCCTCCACTTT.